A selection of T cell receptor beta chains follows, all from one sample in a study of OX40 agonist ivuxolimab in advanced cancers. Clones were sequenced by immunoSEQ multiplex PCR, and TCRdb holds only the in-frame ones, with some missing. This table has about 76,000 clones, approximately 83% appearing once. The sample was CD4+ or CD8+ T cells sorted from blood, taken in a trial of the OX40 agonist ivuxolimab. Receptors originate from an adult with an advanced solid tumor such as melanoma, head and neck, liver or kidney cancer. CDR3s leave out the opening cysteine and the closing phenylalanine or tryptophan. Each record gives: V gene, clone size, J gene, CDR3 protein. Some rows have no size entry. The others give once, few or many, or a class for an expanded clone.

V gene: TRBV5-1; clone size: -; J gene: TRBJ1-3; CDR3 protein: ASSVTGTGNTIY
V gene: TRBV27; clone size: -; J gene: TRBJ2-1; CDR3 protein: ASSLGTGNREQF
V gene: TRBV7-9; clone size: -; J gene: TRBJ1-5; CDR3 protein: ASSRDRGNQPQH
V gene: TRBV7-9; clone size: -; J gene: TRBJ2-1; CDR3 protein: ASSSTRDLRGYNEQF
V gene: TRBV7-6; clone size: -; J gene: TRBJ2-3; CDR3 protein: ASRQSGGASNTQY
V gene: TRBV1; clone size: -; J gene: TRBJ2-7; CDR3 protein: TSSLGACEQY
V gene: TRBV14; clone size: -; J gene: TRBJ1-2; CDR3 protein: ASSPSPDYGYT
V gene: TRBV19; clone size: -; J gene: TRBJ1-1; CDR3 protein: ASSIPTVNVEAF
V gene: TRBV18; clone size: -; J gene: TRBJ2-7; CDR3 protein: ASSSSGQGAIGAYEQY
V gene: TRBV7-9; clone size: -; J gene: TRBJ2-1; CDR3 protein: ASSTRQGNEQF
V gene: TRBV30; clone size: few; J gene: TRBJ2-4; CDR3 protein: AWSVVPGLAGTLAKNIQY
V gene: TRBV19; clone size: -; J gene: TRBJ1-2; CDR3 protein: ASSIRGTGFGGYT
V gene: TRBV4-3; clone size: -; J gene: TRBJ1-2; CDR3 protein: ASSQDARRDTNYGYT
V gene: TRBV9; clone size: -; J gene: TRBJ2-7; CDR3 protein: ASSVGGGLYEQY
V gene: TRBV30; clone size: -; J gene: TRBJ1-4; CDR3 protein: ARSGLPSNEKLF
V gene: TRBV2; clone size: -; J gene: TRBJ2-1; CDR3 protein: ASSSTSGGYNEQF
V gene: TRBV6-5; clone size: -; J gene: TRBJ1-5; CDR3 protein: ASSYPRTGNQPQH
V gene: TRBV27; clone size: -; J gene: TRBJ1-1; CDR3 protein: ASSYRERTLSQIEAF
V gene: TRBV11-3; clone size: -; J gene: TRBJ1-1; CDR3 protein: ASSLEIQMNTEAF
V gene: TRBV5-1; clone size: -; J gene: TRBJ1-2; CDR3 protein: ASSLPQQIGYT
V gene: TRBV19; clone size: -; J gene: TRBJ2-3; CDR3 protein: ASRGGHGASDTQY
V gene: TRBV12-1; clone size: -; J gene: TRBJ2-1; CDR3 protein: ASSIAGDAYNEQF
V gene: TRBV7-2; clone size: -; J gene: TRBJ2-7; CDR3 protein: ASSDPSYEQY
V gene: TRBV19; clone size: -; J gene: TRBJ1-4; CDR3 protein: ASSPDGGWAFNEKLF
V gene: TRBV18; clone size: once; J gene: TRBJ1-5; CDR3 protein: ASSLREDQPQH
V gene: TRBV4-3; clone size: -; J gene: TRBJ1-1; CDR3 protein: ASSSLSTGKAF
V gene: TRBV2; clone size: -; J gene: TRBJ1-5; CDR3 protein: ASKSGGAANQPQH
V gene: TRBV11-3; clone size: -; J gene: TRBJ2-7; CDR3 protein: ASSGPRGPEQY
V gene: TRBV7-8; clone size: -; J gene: TRBJ2-7; CDR3 protein: ASSLDIRTIYEQY
V gene: TRBV10-1; clone size: -; J gene: TRBJ1-1; CDR3 protein: ASSEYLMDKVGAREAF
V gene: TRBV10-3; clone size: -; J gene: TRBJ2-6; CDR3 protein: AIIGQGASGANVLT
V gene: TRBV15; clone size: -; J gene: TRBJ1-1; CDR3 protein: ATSRDKGATTEAF
V gene: TRBV4-1; clone size: few; J gene: TRBJ2-1; CDR3 protein: ASRGETIYNEQF
V gene: TRBV7-3; clone size: -; J gene: TRBJ2-5; CDR3 protein: ASSGGYQETQY
V gene: TRBV4-3; clone size: -; J gene: TRBJ2-2; CDR3 protein: ASSQQVPVSGELF
V gene: TRBV7-9; clone size: -; J gene: TRBJ2-2; CDR3 protein: ASSSSGNTGELF
V gene: TRBV19; clone size: -; J gene: TRBJ1-5; CDR3 protein: ASTSRREKVLQPQH
V gene: TRBV19; clone size: -; J gene: TRBJ2-1; CDR3 protein: ASSRQGAGLSYNEQF
V gene: TRBV28; clone size: -; J gene: TRBJ2-7; CDR3 protein: ASSPATGINYEQY
V gene: TRBV5-5; clone size: -; J gene: TRBJ1-2; CDR3 protein: ASSSLNPDRVRDGYT
V gene: TRBV4-3; clone size: -; J gene: TRBJ2-5; CDR3 protein: ASSQGGARETQY
V gene: TRBV7-3; clone size: -; J gene: TRBJ2-3; CDR3 protein: ASSLRPGDTDTQY
V gene: TRBV11-3; clone size: -; J gene: TRBJ2-1; CDR3 protein: ASSLVGVNEQF
V gene: TRBV18; clone size: -; J gene: TRBJ1-4; CDR3 protein: ASSPPSQEEKLF
V gene: TRBV10-3; clone size: -; J gene: TRBJ1-4; CDR3 protein: AISESYRQHNEKLF
V gene: TRBV5-1; clone size: few; J gene: TRBJ1-2; CDR3 protein: ASSPQDSWGYT
V gene: TRBV2; clone size: -; J gene: TRBJ2-7; CDR3 protein: ASRPQGSSYEQY
V gene: TRBV5-4; clone size: once; J gene: TRBJ2-7; CDR3 protein: ASSSPDRGPVRSSYEQY
V gene: TRBV6-5; clone size: -; J gene: TRBJ2-7; CDR3 protein: ASRPTGSYEQY
V gene: TRBV27; clone size: -; J gene: TRBJ1-3; CDR3 protein: ASRSDRVSGNTIY
V gene: TRBV7-3; clone size: -; J gene: TRBJ2-3; CDR3 protein: ASSGRTQGQGTQY
V gene: TRBV5-1; clone size: -; J gene: TRBJ1-5; CDR3 protein: ASSSEGSNQPQH
V gene: TRBV11-2; clone size: -; J gene: -; CDR3 protein: ASSLEARAFYEQY